The T cell receptor beta chain under discussion was sequenced for a study of blood T cell repertoires in COVID-19. As for the study in general: Whether acute or convalescent, the COVID-19 samples came from the United States, Italy and Spain.

The CDR3 loop spans 13 amino acids. Losses at the gene ends were 4 bases for V and 4 bases for J; bases not matched to a gene: 0. Germline V gives CDR1 SQVTM, CDR2 ANQGSEA. TCRdb keeps only in-frame clones here, not all; method: immunoSEQ multiplex PCR. The sample yields some 210,000 clones, approximately 82% seen once. This clone was detected a few times. The same CDR3 is also encoded by other DNA sequences in this sample. Material: peripheral blood. The sequence came from a woman aged 40 to 50 with acute or convalescent COVID-19. The chain couples TRBV29-1 to TRBJ2-3; 12 bases agree with TRBD2. The DNA of the CDR3 is TGCAGCGTTGGGACTAGCGGGGCAGATACGCAGTATTTT. This gives the protein CSVGTSGADTQYF.